The rows below give T cell receptor beta chains drawn from one sample of a study of T cell repertoires in cytomegalovirus infection. TCRdb re-called the reads with MiXCR, one entry per CDR3 protein. The sample has a few hundred thousand distinct CDR3 sequences, approximately 13% seen once; the top ten hold around 8.8%. The sequenced sample was PBMCs. The receptors were gathered from a human donor in good health (CMV status not recorded). Some clones in this sample may be carry-over from other donors' samples. CDR3s include the opening cysteine and the closing phenylalanine or tryptophan. D genes are given only for firm matches. Clone size appears in some rows only: once, few, many, or a class for an expanded clone.

j_call: TRBJ2-5; clone_size: many; v_call: TRBV29-1; d_call: TRBD1; cdr3_aa: CSVPRDRGNQETQYF; cdr3_nt: TGCAGCGTGCCCCGGGACAGGGGTAATCAAGAGACCCAGTACTTC
j_call: TRBJ2-3; clone_size: many; v_call: TRBV2; d_call: .; cdr3_aa: CASSERGVRDTQYF; cdr3_nt: TGTGCCAGCAGTGAACGTGGGGTTAGAGATACGCAGTATTTT
j_call: TRBJ1-5; clone_size: .; v_call: TRBV2; d_call: .; cdr3_aa: CASSARNQPHHF; cdr3_nt: TGTGCCAGCAGTGCCCGTAATCAGCCCCATCATTTT
j_call: TRBJ2-5; clone_size: many; v_call: TRBV15; d_call: TRBD1; cdr3_aa: CATSRPDRVWETQYF; cdr3_nt: TGTGCCACCAGCAGGCCGGACAGGGTTTGGGAGACCCAGTACTTC
j_call: TRBJ2-1; clone_size: few; v_call: TRBV7-3; d_call: TRBD2; cdr3_aa: CASGLTFRGGEQFF; cdr3_nt: TGTGCCAGTGGCCTCACATTCCGGGGGGGTGAGCAGTTCTTC
j_call: TRBJ2-3; clone_size: many; v_call: TRBV6-5; d_call: .; cdr3_aa: CASSYRPTDTQYF; cdr3_nt: TGTGCCAGCAGTTACCGCCCAACAGATACGCAGTATTTT
j_call: TRBJ2-7; clone_size: few; v_call: TRBV20-1; d_call: TRBD2; cdr3_aa: CSAPRRTSGRKIPYEQYF; cdr3_nt: TGCAGTGCCCCACGCCGGACTAGCGGGAGAAAAATACCCTACGAGCAGTACTTC
j_call: TRBJ2-2; clone_size: .; v_call: TRBV13; d_call: .; cdr3_aa: CASSPPQGVSTGELFF; cdr3_nt: TGTGCCAGCAGCCCGCCTCAGGGAGTGTCCACCGGGGAGCTGTTTTTT
j_call: TRBJ2-5; clone_size: .; v_call: TRBV7-9; d_call: .; cdr3_aa: CASRDGRREETQYF; cdr3_nt: TGTGCCAGCAGAGACGGGCGGAGGGAAGAGACCCAGTACTTC
j_call: TRBJ2-5; clone_size: few; v_call: TRBV28; d_call: TRBD2; cdr3_aa: CASSKKGTSGRQKAQYF; cdr3_nt: TGTGCCAGCTCGAAAAAGGGGACTAGCGGCCGCCAGAAGGCCCAGTACTTC
j_call: TRBJ1-1; clone_size: .; v_call: TRBV12-3/TRBV12-4; d_call: .; cdr3_aa: CASSRPDTEAFF; cdr3_nt: TGTGCCAGCAGTCGGCCAGACACTGAAGCTTTCTTT
j_call: TRBJ2-1; clone_size: many; v_call: TRBV24-1; d_call: .; cdr3_aa: CATSDSFGTSYNEQFF; cdr3_nt: TGTGCCACCAGTGATTCCTTCGGGACGTCCTACAATGAGCAGTTCTTC
j_call: TRBJ2-3; clone_size: .; v_call: TRBV5-4; d_call: .; cdr3_aa: CASSPRGATVTDTQYF; cdr3_nt: TGTGCCAGCAGCCCTCGGGGGGCCACCGTCACAGATACGCAGTATTTT
j_call: TRBJ2-3; clone_size: many; v_call: TRBV7-2; d_call: .; cdr3_aa: CASSLGGYGVDTQYF; cdr3_nt: TGTGCCAGCAGCTTAGGGGGATATGGTGTAGATACGCAGTATTTT
j_call: TRBJ2-1; clone_size: few; v_call: TRBV24-1; d_call: TRBD2; cdr3_aa: CATSDSSGRSYNEQFF; cdr3_nt: TGTGCCACCAGTGATTCTAGCGGTCGCTCCTACAATGAGCAGTTCTTC
j_call: TRBJ1-2; clone_size: many; v_call: TRBV7-2; d_call: .; cdr3_aa: CASSLVSGVNYGYTF; cdr3_nt: TGTGCCAGCAGCTTAGTATCAGGCGTTAACTATGGCTACACCTTC
j_call: TRBJ2-1; clone_size: few; v_call: TRBV2; d_call: .; cdr3_aa: CASRVESYNEQFF; cdr3_nt: TGTGCCAGCAGAGTCGAGTCGTACAATGAGCAGTTCTTC
j_call: TRBJ2-7; clone_size: .; v_call: TRBV20-1; d_call: .; cdr3_aa: CSASELGTATSYEQYF; cdr3_nt: TGCAGTGCTAGCGAGCTAGGGACGGCGACATCCTACGAGCAGTACTTC
j_call: TRBJ2-5; clone_size: few; v_call: TRBV27; d_call: TRBD2; cdr3_aa: CASQASGGVETQYF; cdr3_nt: TGTGCCTCCCAGGCCTCGGGAGGTGTGGAGACCCAGTACTTC
j_call: TRBJ1-6; clone_size: .; v_call: TRBV4-2; d_call: .; cdr3_aa: CASSQPDGRNSPLHF; cdr3_nt: TGTGCCAGCAGTCAGCCGGACGGGCGTAATTCACCCCTCCACTTT
j_call: TRBJ2-1; clone_size: few; v_call: TRBV10-3; d_call: .; cdr3_aa: CAIGRDLNNEQFF; cdr3_nt: TGTGCCATCGGACGGGACCTTAACAATGAGCAGTTCTTC
j_call: TRBJ1-2; clone_size: .; v_call: TRBV6-2/TRBV6-3; d_call: TRBD1; cdr3_aa: CASSYSRTRDRGSNGYTF; cdr3_nt: TGTGCCAGCAGTTACTCGAGGACCCGGGACAGGGGTTCGAATGGCTACACCTTC
j_call: TRBJ2-3; clone_size: many; v_call: TRBV6-6; d_call: .; cdr3_aa: CASSYSLGAQDTQYF; cdr3_nt: TGTGCCAGCAGTTACTCGCTGGGGGCGCAAGATACGCAGTATTTT
j_call: TRBJ2-6; clone_size: .; v_call: TRBV6-2/TRBV6-3; d_call: .; cdr3_aa: CASGPGPSSGANVLTF; cdr3_nt: TGTGCCAGCGGGCCGGGACCCTCCTCTGGGGCCAACGTCCTGACTTTC
j_call: TRBJ1-1; clone_size: .; v_call: TRBV3-1; d_call: .; cdr3_aa: CASSQDQGSAEAFF; cdr3_nt: TGTGCCAGCAGCCAAGATCAGGGGTCCGCTGAAGCTTTCTTT
j_call: TRBJ2-3; clone_size: many; v_call: TRBV7-3; d_call: TRBD2; cdr3_aa: CASSSPTSGASSTDTQYF; cdr3_nt: TGTGCCAGCAGCTCTCCGACTAGCGGGGCCTCGAGCACAGATACGCAGTATTTT
j_call: TRBJ2-1; clone_size: .; v_call: TRBV18; d_call: .; cdr3_aa: CASSPGADSYNEQFF; cdr3_nt: TGTGCCAGCTCTCCCGGGGCCGACTCCTACAATGAGCAGTTCTTC
j_call: TRBJ1-3; clone_size: .; v_call: TRBV29-1; d_call: .; cdr3_aa: CSVWAKGGNTIYF; cdr3_nt: TGCAGCGTCTGGGCCAAAGGGGGAAACACCATATATTTT
j_call: TRBJ1-5; clone_size: many; v_call: TRBV7-2; d_call: .; cdr3_aa: CASSPGQKNQPQHF; cdr3_nt: TGTGCCAGCAGCCCAGGGCAGAAGAATCAGCCCCAGCATTTT
j_call: TRBJ1-5; clone_size: many; v_call: TRBV7-8; d_call: TRBD1; cdr3_aa: CASSWDRDQPQHF; cdr3_nt: TGTGCCAGCAGTTGGGACAGGGATCAGCCCCAGCATTTT
j_call: TRBJ2-3; clone_size: many; v_call: TRBV28; d_call: TRBD2; cdr3_aa: CASSPIGLAGVADTQYF; cdr3_nt: TGTGCCAGCAGTCCAATTGGACTAGCGGGAGTCGCAGATACGCAGTATTTT
j_call: TRBJ2-1; clone_size: .; v_call: TRBV29-1; d_call: .; cdr3_aa: CSVVTLVYEQFF; cdr3_nt: TGCAGCGTTGTCACACTAGTCTATGAGCAGTTCTTC
j_call: TRBJ1-1; clone_size: .; v_call: TRBV20-1; d_call: .; cdr3_aa: CSARRGGLNTEAFF; cdr3_nt: TGCAGTGCTAGGAGAGGGGGGTTGAACACTGAAGCTTTCTTT
j_call: TRBJ2-1; clone_size: .; v_call: TRBV29-1; d_call: .; cdr3_aa: CSGTVAATYNEQFF; cdr3_nt: TGCAGCGGGACGGTAGCGGCGACCTACAATGAGCAGTTCTTC
j_call: TRBJ1-2; clone_size: many; v_call: TRBV18; d_call: .; cdr3_aa: CASSPLRNYGYTF; cdr3_nt: TGTGCCAGCTCACCTCTCAGAAACTATGGCTACACCTTC
j_call: TRBJ1-2; clone_size: .; v_call: TRBV7-9; d_call: .; cdr3_aa: CASSDNPHPCGGYTF; cdr3_nt: TGTGCCAGCAGCGATAATCCTCACCCCTGTGGTGGCTACACCTTC
j_call: TRBJ1-4; clone_size: .; v_call: TRBV28; d_call: .; cdr3_aa: CASSFGGYEKLFF; cdr3_nt: TGTGCCAGCAGTTTTGGGGGTTATGAAAAACTGTTTTTT
j_call: TRBJ1-1; clone_size: .; v_call: TRBV7-8; d_call: .; cdr3_aa: CASSLRGGLGAFF; cdr3_nt: TGTGCCAGCAGCTTAAGGGGGGGCCTCGGGGCTTTCTTT
j_call: TRBJ1-1; clone_size: .; v_call: TRBV5-4; d_call: TRBD1; cdr3_aa: CASSDRRGRPTEAFF; cdr3_nt: TGTGCCAGCAGCGACCGCAGGGGGCGACCAACTGAAGCTTTCTTT
j_call: TRBJ2-5; clone_size: few; v_call: TRBV15; d_call: .; cdr3_aa: CATSRDGTVPRETQYF; cdr3_nt: TGTGCCACCAGCAGAGATGGGACCGTGCCCCGGGAGACCCAGTACTTC
j_call: TRBJ2-4; clone_size: few; v_call: TRBV20-1; d_call: .; cdr3_aa: CSAIPRGEAKNIQYF; cdr3_nt: TGCAGTGCTATTCCTAGGGGGGAAGCCAAAAACATTCAGTACTTC
j_call: TRBJ2-7; clone_size: many; v_call: TRBV7-3; d_call: .; cdr3_aa: CASSLTGISYEQYF; cdr3_nt: TGTGCCAGCAGCTTAACAGGCATCTCCTACGAGCAGTACTTC
j_call: TRBJ1-2; clone_size: .; v_call: TRBV12-3/TRBV12-4; d_call: .; cdr3_aa: CASSLFSGGYTF; cdr3_nt: TGTGCCAGCAGTTTATTTAGCGGGGGCTACACCTTC
j_call: TRBJ1-1; clone_size: .; v_call: TRBV10-3; d_call: TRBD1; cdr3_aa: CAISTGGTEAFF; cdr3_nt: TGTGCCATCAGTACAGGGGGCACTGAAGCTTTCTTT
j_call: TRBJ2-1; clone_size: .; v_call: TRBV14; d_call: TRBD1; cdr3_aa: CASSQVPMGQGVYNEQFF; cdr3_nt: TGTGCCAGCAGCCAAGTTCCAATGGGGCAGGGGGTCTACAATGAGCAGTTCTTC
j_call: TRBJ2-5; clone_size: few; v_call: TRBV6-6; d_call: TRBD1; cdr3_aa: CASAFVRTGPSETQYF; cdr3_nt: TGTGCCAGCGCGTTCGTTCGGACAGGGCCCTCCGAGACCCAGTACTTC
j_call: TRBJ1-4; clone_size: few; v_call: TRBV7-9; d_call: .; cdr3_aa: CASSYGAVGLGEKLFF; cdr3_nt: TGTGCCAGCAGCTACGGGGCTGTCGGTTTAGGTGAAAAACTGTTTTTT
j_call: TRBJ2-1; clone_size: few; v_call: TRBV4-1; d_call: .; cdr3_aa: CASSPSPGTSIYNEQFF; cdr3_nt: TGCGCCAGCAGCCCCTCCCCGGGGACTTCGATTTACAATGAGCAGTTCTTC
j_call: TRBJ2-3; clone_size: .; v_call: TRBV29-1; d_call: TRBD2; cdr3_aa: CSVSSGSGFSDTQYF; cdr3_nt: TGCAGCGTTTCTAGCGGGAGTGGCTTTTCAGATACGCAGTATTTT
j_call: TRBJ2-2; clone_size: .; v_call: TRBV5-1; d_call: TRBD1; cdr3_aa: CASSLAPGQGVTGELFF; cdr3_nt: TGCGCCAGCAGCCTCGCCCCGGGACAGGGGGTCACCGGGGAGCTGTTTTTT
j_call: TRBJ2-6; clone_size: many; v_call: TRBV7-9; d_call: .; cdr3_aa: CASLSSGANVLTF; cdr3_nt: TGTGCCAGCCTTTCCTCTGGGGCCAACGTCCTGACTTTC
j_call: TRBJ1-2; clone_size: .; v_call: TRBV24-1; d_call: .; cdr3_aa: CATSANYNYGYTF; cdr3_nt: TGTGCCACCAGTGCAAATTATAACTATGGCTACACCTTC
j_call: TRBJ1-1; clone_size: few; v_call: TRBV29-1; d_call: .; cdr3_aa: CSVRQSQNTEAFF; cdr3_nt: TGCAGCGTCCGACAGTCCCAGAACACTGAAGCTTTCTTT
j_call: TRBJ1-1; clone_size: .; v_call: TRBV29-1; d_call: .; cdr3_aa: CSVAQGLGTNTEAFF; cdr3_nt: TGCAGCGTTGCCCAGGGGTTGGGAACGAACACTGAAGCTTTCTTT
j_call: TRBJ1-4; clone_size: many; v_call: TRBV7-8; d_call: .; cdr3_aa: CASRPTQGPFNEKLFF; cdr3_nt: TGTGCCAGCAGGCCAACCCAGGGGCCCTTTAATGAAAAACTGTTTTTT